Shown below are 15 T cell receptor beta chains from a single sample sequenced in a study of blood T cells in healthy people across ages. Sample-barcoded 5' priming and a J-beta primer mix drove a second PCR of 7 to 11 cycles. Via MiXCR, TCRdb re-called the 5' RACE reads, giving one row per CDR3 protein. The sample lists 780,000 or so distinct CDR3 sequences; roughly 56% were seen once. Sequencing was done on a sample of blood. The receptor set was obtained from a man aged 35-49 years in good health.

J is TRBJ1-4 and V is TRBV20-1; D is perhaps TRBD1 (5 bases). From germline, CDR1 is DFQATT and CDR2 SNEGSKA (reference sequence). This CDR3 spans 16 amino acids. Trimming removed 4 bases from V and 7 bases from J, with 22 bases in between. CDR3 bases: TGCAGTGCTATTATCGTTGGTGGGGGTCCTGGTGAAAAACTGTTTTTT. Its translation: CSAIIVGGGPGEKLFF.

J is TRBJ2-5 and V is TRBV6-5; 9 bases line up with TRBD1. The CDR3 is 15 amino acids. V dropped 2 bases and J dropped 4; count of bases not matched to a gene: 5. CDR1 and CDR2 (germline): MNHEY, SVGAGI. CDR3 in amino acids: CASSYAGTGIETQYF. The CDR3 DNA follows: TGTGCCAGCAGTTACGCGGGGACAGGGATAGAGACCCAGTACTTC.

This clonotype occurred a few times. In DNA, the CDR3 is TGCAGTGGTACAGAAAACCAAGAGACCCAGTACTTC. This sequence encodes CSGTENQETQYF. The V and J genes are TRBV20-1 and TRBJ2-5; no definite D call. Germline CDR1 and CDR2: DFQATT and SNEGSKA (reference sequence). V was shortened by 7 bases and J by 0 bases, with 9 bases between the two germline ends. CDR3 length: 12 residues.

The genes are TRBV7-2 and TRBJ2-7; perhaps D is TRBD1 or TRBD2 (6 bases each). The germline CDR1 and CDR2 sequences are SGHTA and FQGNSA. The CDR3 totals 17 residues. Between the trimmed V and J ends, which lost 0 bases and 1 base, there was a span of 16 bases. CDR3: CASSLAPVGGLSYEQYF. DNA of the CDR3: TGTGCCAGCAGCTTAGCTCCCGTGGGGGGCTTATCCTACGAGCAGTACTTC. Full variable domain (missing parts from reference TRBV7-2 and TRBJ2-7): GAGVSQSPSNKVTEKGKDVELRCDPISGHTALYWYRQSLGQGLEFLIYFQGNSAPDKSGLPSDRFSAERTGGSVSTLTIQRTQQEDSAVYLCASSLAPVGGLSYEQYFGPGTRLTVT.

The chain links TRBV5-1 to TRBJ2-3, with TRBD1 matching over 8 bases. Trimming cost V 4 bases and J 2 bases; bases outside gene matches: 9. CDR3 length: 16 amino acids. Germline CDR1 is SGHRS and CDR2 is YFSETQ. This CDR3 is CASSTRTGQITDTQYF. The CDR3 DNA reads as TGCGCCAGCAGCACCCGGACAGGGCAGATCACAGATACGCAGTATTTT.

This clonotype came up a few times. The V call is TRBV12-3 or TRBV12-4, the J call TRBJ2-5; TRBD1 agrees at 9 bases. V trimming: 7 bases; J trimming: 5 bases; junction bases outside the gene matches: 14. The CDR3 is 16 residues long. The CDR3 DNA reads as TGTGCCAGCAACCCCGCCTGGGGACAGGGCATCGAGACCCAGTACTTC. Its protein is CASNPAWGQGIETQYF.

The chain recombines TRBV7-2 with TRBJ2-3; 9 nucleotides agree with TRBD2. CDR1 and CDR2 from the germline V gene are SGHTA and FQGNSA. The ends lost 5 bases at V and 4 bases at J; junction bases unmatched: 7. The CDR3 contains 15 residues. The CDR3 DNA follows: TGTGCCAGCAGCCGCGTAGCGGGGGTCGCAGATACGCAGTATTTT. It encodes CASSRVAGVADTQYF.

The chain recombines TRBV7-3 with TRBJ2-5; possibly TRBD2 for D (6 bases). Germline V lookup: CDR1 SGHTA, CDR2 FQGTGA. This CDR3 is 15 amino acids long. V shed 1 base and J shed 2 bases, with 11 bases lying between them. CDR3 coding DNA: TGTGCCAGCAGCTTAAACGGAGGGGTTCAAGAGACCCAGTACTTC. It encodes CASSLNGGVQETQYF.

V is TRBV11-2 and J is TRBJ2-1, with D unclear. Per the germline V gene, CDR1 is SGHAT and CDR2 is FQNNGV. The CDR3 loop spans 15 amino acids. With 5 bases removed from V and 0 bases from J, the gap between germline ends came to 11 bases. The CDR3 loop is CASSPTVGSYNEQFF. For the CDR3, the DNA is TGTGCCAGCAGCCCGACCGTGGGCTCCTACAATGAGCAGTTCTTC. The complete variable domain, with remaining parts taken from reference TRBV11-2 and TRBJ2-1, reads EAGVAQSPRYKIIEKRQSVAFWCNPISGHATLYWYQQILGQGPKLLIQFQNNGVVDDSQLPKDRFSAERLKGVDSTLKIQPAKLEDSAVYLCASSPTVGSYNEQFFGPGTRLTVL.

This chain uses TRBV29-1 with TRBJ1-4, with D possibly being TRBD1 (5 bases). Germline V gives CDR1 SQVTM, CDR2 ANQGSEA. Deletions cut 6 bases from V and 7 bases from J, with 18 bases between. The CDR3 runs 14 residues. The CDR3 loop reads CSVGHLGPGEKLFF. The CDR3, as DNA: TGCAGCGTCGGACACCTGGGACCGGGTGAAAAACTGTTTTTT.

CDR3 bases: TGTGCCAGCGCCAGAAGGGCGGGGGAGACCCAGTACTTC. This translates into CASARRAGETQYF. The genes are TRBV27 and TRBJ2-7, with TRBD2 as a possible D gene (6 bases). With the DNA end fitting TRBJ2-5 better, the J assignment may be wrong. CDR1 and CDR2 (germline): MNHEY, SMNVEV (reference sequence). The CDR3 is 13 residues long.

The J gene is TRBJ1-5, the V gene TRBV27, with D possibly TRBD1 on 5 matching bases. The ends were cut back, 2 bases at V and 5 bases at J, with 7 bases in the middle. The germline CDR1 and CDR2 sequences are MNHEY and SMNVEV (reference sequence). The CDR3 is made up of 13 amino acids. CDR3 protein: CASSLTGHQPQHF. The DNA of the CDR3 is TGTGCCAGCAGTTTAACAGGTCATCAGCCCCAGCATTTT.

The V gene is TRBV3-1, the J gene TRBJ2-3, with 12 nucleotides matching TRBD1. Germline V gene sequence: CDR1 LGHDT, CDR2 YNNKEL (reference sequence). This CDR3 has 15 residues. The V segment lost 3 bases and the J segment 5 bases; nucleotides outside the gene matches: 3. CDR3 bases: TGTGCCAGCAGCCAGGGACAGGGGGCGCAAGATACGCAGTATTTT. This sequence encodes CASSQGQGAQDTQYF.

The rearrangement joins TRBV29-1 to TRBJ2-3; D remains ambiguous. The V end was cut by 2 bases, the J end by 6 bases, with 12 bases between. This CDR3 region has 13 residues. Germline CDR1 and CDR2: SQVTM and ANQGSEA. CDR3 nucleotide sequence: TGCAGCGTTGAACTTCTCGTCGGGGATACGCAGTATTTT. Residues: CSVELLVGDTQYF.

This chain links TRBV11-1 with TRBJ1-1; tentatively, D is TRBD1 (5 bases). This CDR3 region has 13 residues. The ends were cut back, 5 bases at V and 6 bases at J, with 13 bases in the middle. Germline V gene sequence: CDR1 SGHAT, CDR2 FQDESV (reference sequence). CDR3 in DNA: TGTGCCAGCAGCCGGAATCAGGGTCCTGAAGCTTTCTTT. Its protein is CASSRNQGPEAFF. The full variable domain, in which reference TRBV11-1 and TRBJ1-1 provide the parts outside the CDR3, is EAEVAQSPRYKITEKSQAVAFWCDPISGHATLYWYRQILGQGPELLVQFQDESVVDDSQLPKDRFSAERLKGVDSTLKIQPAELGDSAMYLCASSRNQGPEAFFGQGTRLTVV.